This T cell receptor (beta chain) emerged from a study of cytomegalovirus exposure and HLA in healthy donors. Study outcomes and limitations: Accounts indicate the classifier identified cytomegalovirus status with strong specificity and sensitivity. Most sequenced TCRs were rare (though some public TCRs occurred in many donors).

Germline values: CDR1 MNHNS, CDR2 SASEGT. There are 13 residues in the CDR3. Deletions cut 5 bases from V and 4 bases from J, with 11 bases between. Some clones are missing from TCRdb's copy, which holds only in-frame ones; the method was immunoSEQ multiplex PCR. The sample includes some 150,000 clones, about 86% seen only once; the top ten take about 2.2%. Note on this clone: Its antigen is not identified.

These donors were members of the roughly 120-subject validation cohort, a group separate from the approximately 680-subject first cohort. Sequenced: PBMCs. The chain links TRBV6-1 to TRBJ1-2, with a possible D match to TRBD1 (5 bases). This sequence originates from a human donor in good health. For the CDR3, the DNA is TGTGCCAGCAGTACCGGACAAATCTATGGCTACACCTTC. Translation gives CASSTGQIYGYTF.